Given below is one T cell receptor (beta chain) in context. Its antigen remains unidentified. 13 Jbeta primers and 60 Vbeta primers were used for the PCR. Measured with immunoSEQ multiplex PCR; TCRdb has only the in-frame clones, and not every one. Among approximately 100,000 clones listed, 60% to 75% were seen once. The record originates from a study of cytomegalovirus exposure and HLA in healthy donors. Overall study results and limits: In vitro experiments confirmed that three CMV-associated chains were specific for CMV antigens. The majority of TCR sequences were rare, yet some public TCRs appeared in many donors.

This CDR3 is 16 amino acids long. Per germline, CDR1 GTSNPN and CDR2 SVGIG (reference sequence). The V and J ends lost 2 bases and 7 bases, in that order; junction bases with no gene match: 10. The source material was PBMCs. This clonotype originated in a man aged 45-65 years in good health and CMV-seronegative. This chain uses TRBV30 with TRBJ1-5, with 11 bases matching TRBD1. CDR3 nucleotides: TGTGCCTGGAGTTTAACGGGACAGGGGGAAAGGCAGCCCCAGCATTTT. It translates to CAWSLTGQGERQPQHF. Combining the CDR3 with reference TRBV30 and TRBJ1-5 gives the whole variable domain SQTIHQWPATLVQPVGSPLSLECTVEGTSNPNLYWYRQAAGRGLQLLFYSVGIGQISSEVPQNLSASRPQDRQFILSSKKLLLSDSGFYLCAWSLTGQGERQPQHFGDGTRLSIL.